This T cell receptor beta chain was sequenced for a study of lymphopenia after photon versus proton radiotherapy. Clones were sequenced by immunoSEQ multiplex PCR, and TCRdb holds only the in-frame ones, with some missing. There are 55,000 to 85,000 clones in the sample; approximately 90% occur only once, and approximately 2.1% lies in the top ten. Losses at the gene ends were 4 bases for V and 1 base for J; bases not matched to a gene: 8. The CDR3 runs to 15 residues. CDR1 SGHNT and CDR2 YYREEE come from the germline V gene (reference sequence). The receptor's source is a middle-aged woman with cholangiocarcinoma. V is TRBV5-4 and J is TRBJ2-7; TRBD1 aligns across 7 bases. The sequences come from peripheral blood, collected from a patient treated with photon-based radiotherapy. The CDR3 nucleotides read TGTGCCAGCAGCATGGAGACAGGGTTATCCTACGAGCAGTACTTC. Protein sequence: CASSMETGLSYEQYF.